The present entry profiles one TCR beta chain with its context. Its target is not known. The method was immunoSEQ multiplex PCR; TCRdb's version includes in-frame clones alone and lacks a portion of them. The sample lists approximately 410,000 clones, approximately 90% seen once, with 3.5% to 4% in the top ten. The data stem from a study of Ad26.COV2.S vaccination and SARS-CoV-2 variants. The treatment here: approximately 18 received Ad26.COV2.S at low or high dose, single or two shots; about 5 received placebo; per-sample allocation not given. Collection of the samples took place on day 63 after the first injection of vaccine or placebo. Ad26 vector vaccine expressed Wuhan-strain SARS-CoV-2 spike. Findings and limits, study-wide: Recipients of vaccine and of placebo showed similar breadth of their non-spike TCR repertoires. The placebo group had lower spike-specific TCR breadth than the vaccine recipients did. Possible underestimation of total T cell responses by the TCR breadth and depth analyses was noted.

The CDR3 is made up of 15 amino acids. The V and J ends lost 1 base and 10 bases, in that order; junction bases with no gene match: 10. Germline V gene sequence: CDR1 LNHDA, CDR2 SQIVND (reference sequence). The V call is TRBV19, the J call TRBJ2-1; 7 nucleotides match TRBD2. The sample was peripheral blood, taken in a trial of Ad26.COV2.S vaccine versus placebo. This receptor was identified in a person aged 18-60 years who received the Ad26.COV2.S COVID-19 vaccine or a placebo. Here the CDR3 reads CASSIGRTRTGEQFF. The CDR3 coding sequence is TGTGCCAGTAGTATAGGGCGGACTAGGACGGGAGAGCAGTTCTTC.